Listed below are T cell receptor beta chains from one sample, sequenced in a study of response to subunit inactivated influenza vaccine. TCRdb analysed the RT-PCR reads with MiXCR anew, one entry per CDR3 protein. The table records around 580,000 distinct CDR3 sequences, 14% of them present only once. Sequenced material: PBMCs from blood, taken about 12 days after vaccination. These receptors were obtained from a man over 45 who received an inactivated influenza vaccine. The conserved cysteine and the conserved F or W are not part of the CDR3 here. The size field is filled for only some rows; it gives once, few, many or a size class.

size: many
J: TRBJ2-1
V: TRBV12-3/TRBV12-4
CDR3: ASTLATRNNEQF

size: many
J: TRBJ1-3
V: TRBV12-3/TRBV12-4
CDR3: ASSPTGAGNTIY

size: -
J: TRBJ2-7
V: TRBV5-1
CDR3: ASSLSGGAEQY

size: -
J: TRBJ2-4
V: TRBV3-1
CDR3: ASSRQGENIQY

size: -
J: TRBJ2-7
V: TRBV6-2/TRBV6-3
CDR3: ASMMMGEQY

size: many
J: TRBJ2-3
V: TRBV7-2
CDR3: ASSPERVTQY

size: few
J: TRBJ2-2
V: TRBV29-1
CDR3: SVVSPHTGELF

size: few
J: TRBJ2-5
V: TRBV29-1
CDR3: SVGQGEFAQY

size: -
J: TRBJ2-3
V: TRBV15
CDR3: ATSRPSGRGTDTQY

size: many
J: TRBJ2-3
V: TRBV11-2
CDR3: ASSYTRGGGGRDRTDTQY

size: many
J: TRBJ1-6
V: TRBV20-1
CDR3: SASSDSNHSPLH

size: few
J: TRBJ2-1
V: TRBV5-6
CDR3: ASSLGVTDEQF

size: many
J: TRBJ2-5
V: TRBV29-1
CDR3: SVAGDRETQY

size: few
J: TRBJ2-3
V: TRBV5-1
CDR3: ASKTSIGTDTQY

size: -
J: TRBJ2-7
V: TRBV27
CDR3: ASSPLQGEQY

size: -
J: TRBJ2-1
V: TRBV5-1
CDR3: ASSSLAGGSSYNEQF

size: -
J: TRBJ1-1
V: TRBV10-3
CDR3: ARNRIPLRNTEAF

size: few
J: TRBJ2-2
V: TRBV29-1
CDR3: SADLGQGAPGELF

size: many
J: TRBJ2-1
V: TRBV9
CDR3: ASSSGGLAEGDEQF

size: -
J: TRBJ2-1
V: TRBV20-1
CDR3: SARRGNNEQF

size: many
J: TRBJ1-4
V: TRBV12-3/TRBV12-4
CDR3: ASSLRSNEKLF

size: few
J: TRBJ1-5
V: TRBV4-2
CDR3: ASSQDQFDRVGNQPQH

size: -
J: TRBJ2-7
V: TRBV15
CDR3: ATSIRQGGHEQY

size: -
J: TRBJ2-7
V: TRBV28
CDR3: ASKFGAPYEQY

size: few
J: TRBJ2-7
V: TRBV20-1
CDR3: SARDALAGKLYEQY

size: few
J: TRBJ2-7
V: TRBV19
CDR3: ASSIRRGHMNEQY

size: -
J: TRBJ2-5
V: TRBV6-2/TRBV6-3
CDR3: ASRDAYVKETQY

size: -
J: TRBJ2-3
V: TRBV6-2/TRBV6-3
CDR3: ASSRPPLGGATDTQY